The sample holds one count of the clone carrying this TCR beta chain. This specimen comes from a study of CD8 T cells in Susac syndrome. This CDR3 has 14 amino acids. CDR1 is LNHDA, CDR2 SQIVND, per germline (reference sequence). Trimming stripped 8 bases from V and 1 base from J, with 14 bases between. An amount of RNA that ranged from roughly 0.5 to 1 ug was reverse transcribed with random hexamers. In TCRdb, the immunoSEQ multiplex PCR reads were re-called with MiXCR into one record per CDR3 protein. The sample contains 230,000 or so distinct CDR3 sequences, around 96% of which appear only once. This chain joins TRBV19 and TRBJ1-1, with D perhaps TRBD1 (5 bases). This receptor was taken from a human donor with multiple sclerosis. The sequencing sample was made of CD4+ T cells from PBMCs. The CDR3, as DNA: TGTGCCAGTGACCGGGGGTGGAGGAACACTGAAGCTTTCTTT. Residues: CASDRGWRNTEAFF.